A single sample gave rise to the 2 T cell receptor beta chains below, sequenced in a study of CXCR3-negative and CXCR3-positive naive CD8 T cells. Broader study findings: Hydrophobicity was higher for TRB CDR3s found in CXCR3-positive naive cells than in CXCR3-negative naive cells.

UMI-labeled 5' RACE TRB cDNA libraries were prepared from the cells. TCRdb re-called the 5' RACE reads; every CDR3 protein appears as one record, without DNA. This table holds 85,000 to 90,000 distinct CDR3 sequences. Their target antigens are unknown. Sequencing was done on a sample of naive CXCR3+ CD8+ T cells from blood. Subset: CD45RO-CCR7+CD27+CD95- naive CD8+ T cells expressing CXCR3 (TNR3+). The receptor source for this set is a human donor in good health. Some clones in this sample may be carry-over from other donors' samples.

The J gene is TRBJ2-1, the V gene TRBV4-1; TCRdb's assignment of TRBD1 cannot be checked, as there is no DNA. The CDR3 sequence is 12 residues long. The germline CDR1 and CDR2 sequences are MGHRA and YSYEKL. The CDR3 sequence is CASSHPGGALFF.

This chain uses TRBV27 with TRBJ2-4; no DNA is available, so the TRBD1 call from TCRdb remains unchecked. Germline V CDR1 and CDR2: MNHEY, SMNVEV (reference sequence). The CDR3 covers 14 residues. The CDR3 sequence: CASRDLDRGNIQYF.